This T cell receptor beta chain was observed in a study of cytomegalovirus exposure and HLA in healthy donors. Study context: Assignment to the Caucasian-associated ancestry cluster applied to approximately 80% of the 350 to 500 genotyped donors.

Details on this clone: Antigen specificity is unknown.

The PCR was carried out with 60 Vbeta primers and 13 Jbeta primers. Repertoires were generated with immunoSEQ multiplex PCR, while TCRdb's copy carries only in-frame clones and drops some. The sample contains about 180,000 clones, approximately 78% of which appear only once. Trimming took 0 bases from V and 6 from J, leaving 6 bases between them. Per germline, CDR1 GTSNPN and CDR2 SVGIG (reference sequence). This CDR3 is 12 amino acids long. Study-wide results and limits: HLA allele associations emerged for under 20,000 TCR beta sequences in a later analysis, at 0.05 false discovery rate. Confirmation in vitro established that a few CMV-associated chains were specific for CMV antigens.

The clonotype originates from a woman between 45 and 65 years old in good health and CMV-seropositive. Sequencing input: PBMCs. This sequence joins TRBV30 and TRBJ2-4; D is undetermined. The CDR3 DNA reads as TGTGCCTGGAGTGTACCGGGAAACATTCAGTACTTC. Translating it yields CAWSVPGNIQYF.